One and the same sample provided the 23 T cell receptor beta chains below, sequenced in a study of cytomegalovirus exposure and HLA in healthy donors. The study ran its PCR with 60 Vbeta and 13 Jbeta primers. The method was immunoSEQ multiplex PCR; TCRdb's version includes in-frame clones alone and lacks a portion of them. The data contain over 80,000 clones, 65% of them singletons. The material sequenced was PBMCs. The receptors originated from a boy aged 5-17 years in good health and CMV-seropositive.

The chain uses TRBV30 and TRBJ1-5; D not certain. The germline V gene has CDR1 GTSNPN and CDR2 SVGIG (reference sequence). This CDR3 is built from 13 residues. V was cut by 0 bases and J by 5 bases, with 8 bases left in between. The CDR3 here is CAWSVGPDQPQHF. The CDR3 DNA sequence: TGTGCCTGGAGTGTTGGGCCTGATCAGCCCCAGCATTTT.

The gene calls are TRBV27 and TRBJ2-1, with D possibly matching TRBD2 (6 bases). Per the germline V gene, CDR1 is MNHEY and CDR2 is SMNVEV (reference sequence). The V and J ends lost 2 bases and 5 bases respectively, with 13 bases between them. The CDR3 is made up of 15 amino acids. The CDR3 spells CASSLGGFLDNEQFF. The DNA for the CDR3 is TGTGCCAGCAGTTTAGGGGGGTTCCTAGACAATGAGCAGTTCTTC.

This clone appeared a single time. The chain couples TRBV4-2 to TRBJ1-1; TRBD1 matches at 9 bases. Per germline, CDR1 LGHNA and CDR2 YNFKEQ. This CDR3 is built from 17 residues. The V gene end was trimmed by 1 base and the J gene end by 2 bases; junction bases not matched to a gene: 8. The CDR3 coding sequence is TGTGCCAGCAGCCAAGGAGGACAGGGGTTCTTCAACACTGAAGCTTTCTTT. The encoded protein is CASSQGGQGFFNTEAFF.

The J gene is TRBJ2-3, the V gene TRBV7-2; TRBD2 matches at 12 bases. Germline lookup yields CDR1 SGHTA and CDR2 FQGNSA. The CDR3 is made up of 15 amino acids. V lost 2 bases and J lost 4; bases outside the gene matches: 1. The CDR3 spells CASSLSSGGADTQYF. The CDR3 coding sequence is TGTGCCAGCAGCTTATCTAGCGGGGGGGCAGATACGCAGTATTTT.

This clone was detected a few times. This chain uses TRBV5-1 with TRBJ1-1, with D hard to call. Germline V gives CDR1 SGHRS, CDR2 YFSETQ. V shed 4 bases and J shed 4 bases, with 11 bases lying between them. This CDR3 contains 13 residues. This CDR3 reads CASSPRSLTEAFF. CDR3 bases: TGCGCCAGCAGCCCGAGGTCCCTCACTGAAGCTTTCTTT.

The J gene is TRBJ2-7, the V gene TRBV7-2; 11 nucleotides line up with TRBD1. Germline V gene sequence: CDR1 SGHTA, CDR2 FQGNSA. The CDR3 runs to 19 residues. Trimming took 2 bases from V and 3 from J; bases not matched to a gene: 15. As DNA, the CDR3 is TGTGCCAGCAGCTTATGGCCCCTCCGACGGGACAGGGGGGGCTACGAGCAGTACTTC. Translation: CASSLWPLRRDRGGYEQYF.

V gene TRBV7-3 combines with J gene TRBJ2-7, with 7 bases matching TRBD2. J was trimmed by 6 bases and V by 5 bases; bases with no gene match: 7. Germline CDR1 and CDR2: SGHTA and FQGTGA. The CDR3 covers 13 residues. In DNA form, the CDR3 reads TGTGCCAGCAGCCCCGGACTAGATGCCGAGCAGTACTTC. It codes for CASSPGLDAEQYF.

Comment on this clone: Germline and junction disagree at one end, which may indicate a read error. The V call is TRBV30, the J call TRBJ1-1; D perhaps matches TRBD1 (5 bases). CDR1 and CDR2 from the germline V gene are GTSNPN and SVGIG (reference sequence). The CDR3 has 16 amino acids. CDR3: CAWSVLTDPRSSLPPF. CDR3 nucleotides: TGTGCCTGGAGTGTTTTGACAGATCCTCGCTCAAGTCTCCCCCCCTTT.

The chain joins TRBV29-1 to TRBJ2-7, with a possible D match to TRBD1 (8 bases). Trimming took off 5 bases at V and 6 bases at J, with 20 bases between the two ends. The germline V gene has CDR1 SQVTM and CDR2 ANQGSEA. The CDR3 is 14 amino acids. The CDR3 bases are TGCAGCGTTTCTAGGACAGGGAGGGATTCCGAGCAGTACTTC. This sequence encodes CSVSRTGRDSEQYF.

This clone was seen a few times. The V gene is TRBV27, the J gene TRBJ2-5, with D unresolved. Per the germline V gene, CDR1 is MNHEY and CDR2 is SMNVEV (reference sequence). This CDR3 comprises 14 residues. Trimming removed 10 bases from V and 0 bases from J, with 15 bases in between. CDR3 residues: CATRPGQYQETQYF. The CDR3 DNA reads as TGTGCCACCCGCCCGGGTCAGTACCAAGAGACCCAGTACTTC.

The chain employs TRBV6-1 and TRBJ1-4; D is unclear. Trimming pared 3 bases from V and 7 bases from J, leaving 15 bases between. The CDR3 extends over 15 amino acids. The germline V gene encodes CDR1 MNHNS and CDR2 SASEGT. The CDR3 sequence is CASSEFSTLIEKLFF. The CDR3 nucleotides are TGTGCCAGCAGTGAGTTTTCCACTTTGATTGAAAAACTGTTTTTT.

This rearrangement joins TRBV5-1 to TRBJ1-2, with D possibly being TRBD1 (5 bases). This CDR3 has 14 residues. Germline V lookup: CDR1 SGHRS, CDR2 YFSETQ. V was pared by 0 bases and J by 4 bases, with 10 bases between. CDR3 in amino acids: CASSLVGDGYGYTF. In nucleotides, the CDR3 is TGCGCCAGCAGCTTGGTAGGGGATGGCTATGGCTACACCTTC.

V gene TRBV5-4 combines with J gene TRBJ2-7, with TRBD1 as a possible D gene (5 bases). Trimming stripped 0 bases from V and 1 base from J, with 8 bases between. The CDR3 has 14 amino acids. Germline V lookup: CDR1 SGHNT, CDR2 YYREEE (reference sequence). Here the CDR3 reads CASSLGRGSYEQYF. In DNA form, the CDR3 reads TGTGCCAGCAGCTTGGGTAGGGGATCCTACGAGCAGTACTTC.

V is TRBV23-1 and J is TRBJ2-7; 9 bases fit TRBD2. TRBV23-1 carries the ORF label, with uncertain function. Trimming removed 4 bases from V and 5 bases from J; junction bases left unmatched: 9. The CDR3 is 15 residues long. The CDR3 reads CASSPPASGTHEQYF. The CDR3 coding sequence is TGCGCCAGCAGTCCCCCGGCTAGCGGGACCCACGAGCAGTACTTC.

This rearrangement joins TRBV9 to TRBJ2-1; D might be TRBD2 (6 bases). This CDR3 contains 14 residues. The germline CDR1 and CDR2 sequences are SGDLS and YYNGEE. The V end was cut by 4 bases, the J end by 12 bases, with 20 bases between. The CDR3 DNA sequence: TGTGCCAGCAGCCAGGCGGGACGGACGGAGGGGCAGTTCTTC. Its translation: CASSQAGRTEGQFF.

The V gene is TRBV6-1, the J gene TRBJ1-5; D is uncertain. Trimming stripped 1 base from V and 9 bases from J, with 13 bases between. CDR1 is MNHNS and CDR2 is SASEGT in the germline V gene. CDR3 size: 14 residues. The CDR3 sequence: CASSEGQALWPQHF. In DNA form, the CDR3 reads TGTGCCAGCAGTGAAGGCCAGGCCCTCTGGCCCCAGCATTTT.

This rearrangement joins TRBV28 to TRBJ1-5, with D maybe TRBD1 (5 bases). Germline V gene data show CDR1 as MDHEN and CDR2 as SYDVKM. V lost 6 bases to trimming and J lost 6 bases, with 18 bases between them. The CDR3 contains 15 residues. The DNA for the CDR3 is TGTGCCAGCAGCCCACAGGAAGCTCGAGCTCAGCCCCAGCATTTT. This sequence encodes CASSPQEARAQPQHF.

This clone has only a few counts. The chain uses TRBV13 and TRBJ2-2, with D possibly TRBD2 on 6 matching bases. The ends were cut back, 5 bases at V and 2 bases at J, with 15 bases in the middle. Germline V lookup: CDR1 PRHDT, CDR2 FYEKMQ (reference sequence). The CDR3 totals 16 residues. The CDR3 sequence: CASSLSEGYNTGELFF. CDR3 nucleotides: TGTGCCAGCAGCCTATCGGAGGGATACAACACCGGGGAGCTGTTTTTT.

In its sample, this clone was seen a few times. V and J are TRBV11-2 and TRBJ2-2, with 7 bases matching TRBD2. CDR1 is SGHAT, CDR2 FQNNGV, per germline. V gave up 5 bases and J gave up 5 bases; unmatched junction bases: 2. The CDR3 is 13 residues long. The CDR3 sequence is CASSKGGTGELFF. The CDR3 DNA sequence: TGTGCCAGCAGCAAGGGAGGGACCGGGGAGCTGTTTTTT.

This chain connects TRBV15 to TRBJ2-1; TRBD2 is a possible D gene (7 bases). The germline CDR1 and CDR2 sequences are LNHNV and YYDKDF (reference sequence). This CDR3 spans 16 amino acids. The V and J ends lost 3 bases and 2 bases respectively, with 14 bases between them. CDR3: CATSSVGGGPYNEQFF. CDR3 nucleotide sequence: TGTGCCACCAGCAGCGTGGGCGGGGGCCCCTACAATGAGCAGTTCTTC. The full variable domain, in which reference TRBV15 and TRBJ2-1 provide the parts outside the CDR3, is DAMVIQNPRYQVTQFGKPVTLSCSQTLNHNVMYWYQQKSSQAPKLLFHYYDKDFNNEADTPDNFQSRRPNTSFCFLDIRSPGLGDTAMYLCATSSVGGGPYNEQFFGPGTRLTVL.

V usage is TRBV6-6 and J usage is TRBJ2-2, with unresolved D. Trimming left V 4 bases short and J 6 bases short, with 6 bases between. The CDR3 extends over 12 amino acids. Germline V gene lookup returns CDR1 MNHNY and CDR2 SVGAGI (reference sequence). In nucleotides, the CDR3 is TGTGCCAGCAGTTTAACGGCCGGGGAGCTGTTTTTT. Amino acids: CASSLTAGELFF.

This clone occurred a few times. The CDR3 region has the DNA TGTGCCACCCCGACAGGGTCCGGCTATGGCTACACCTTC. Encoded protein: CATPTGSGYGYTF. The gene calls are TRBV30 and TRBJ1-2, with 7 nucleotides matching TRBD1. Looked up from germline, CDR1 is GTSNPN and CDR2 is SVGIG (reference sequence). The CDR3 sequence is 13 residues long. The ends lost 8 bases at V and 4 bases at J; junction bases unmatched: 10.

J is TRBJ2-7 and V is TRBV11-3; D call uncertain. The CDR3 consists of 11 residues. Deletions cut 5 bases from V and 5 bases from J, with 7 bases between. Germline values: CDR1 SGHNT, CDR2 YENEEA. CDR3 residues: CASSPFDEQYF. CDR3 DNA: TGTGCCAGCAGCCCCTTCGACGAGCAGTACTTC.